This entry lists 29 T cell receptor beta chains sequenced from one sample in a study of OX40 agonist ivuxolimab in advanced cancers. The library was prepared using the immunoSEQ multiplex PCR assay. The clones in this table, taken by TCRdb from immuneACCESS, are in-frame only. Not every clone is retained; where verified, under half of the shortfall comes from an unresolved V gene, and the cause of the rest is unknown. The sample yields 30,000 to 40,000 clones; approximately 80% were counted once. The top ten clones comprise over 7.5% of the sample. The sample in question was CD4+ or CD8+ T cells sorted from blood, obtained in a trial of the OX40 agonist ivuxolimab. Receptor source: an adult with an advanced solid tumor such as melanoma, head and neck, liver or kidney cancer.

V usage is TRBV7-2 and J usage is TRBJ2-7; 7 bases are shared with TRBD2. V shed 0 bases, J shed 2 bases, and the junction held 4 bases outside the gene matches. This CDR3 has 15 residues. Germline CDR1 reads SGHTA; CDR2 reads FQGNSA. This chain's CDR3 is CASSLANLAAYEQYF. CDR3 bases: TGTGCCAGCAGCTTAGCGAATCTAGCGGCCTACGAGCAGTACTTC.

The chain combines TRBV7-8 with TRBJ2-1, with D maybe TRBD1 (6 bases). This CDR3 region has 16 residues. Trimming shortened V by 3 bases and J by 6 bases, and 18 bases separated the two germline ends. The germline V gene encodes CDR1 SGHVS and CDR2 FQNEAQ. CDR3 coding DNA: TGTGCCAGCAGCTTGGAAGGGGGAGTCCCCCTCAATGAGCAGTTCTTC. Its translation is CASSLEGGVPLNEQFF.

This chain links TRBV6-6 with TRBJ1-6, with 10 bases fitting TRBD1. From germline, CDR1 is MNHNY and CDR2 SVGAGI (reference sequence). Unmatched junction bases numbered 7, after V lost 5 bases and J lost 9 bases. The CDR3 runs 15 residues. This CDR3 is CASSPRTGGGSPLHF. The DNA of the CDR3 is TGTGCCAGCAGTCCGCGGACAGGGGGAGGTTCACCCCTCCACTTT.

This chain uses TRBV9 with TRBJ1-2; TRBD1 matches 9 bases. The V segment lost 0 bases and the J segment 4 bases; nucleotides outside the gene matches: 7. Germline V lookup: CDR1 SGDLS, CDR2 YYNGEE. The CDR3 loop spans 16 amino acids. The CDR3 DNA sequence: TGTGCCAGCAGCGTAGGGGCGGGACAGGGTCCCTATGGCTACACCTTC. It encodes CASSVGAGQGPYGYTF.

The chain employs TRBV19 and TRBJ1-1; a possible D gene is TRBD1 (5 bases). The CDR3 extends over 15 amino acids. CDR1 and CDR2 (germline): LNHDA, SQIVND (reference sequence). The V gene lost 3 bases and the J gene lost 5 bases, with 16 bases spanning the gap. The CDR3 is CASSMVNSAGTEAFF. The CDR3 coding sequence is TGTGCCAGTAGTATGGTTAACTCGGCAGGGACTGAAGCTTTCTTT.

V usage is TRBV28 and J usage is TRBJ1-4; no clear D. Trimming shortened V by 3 bases and J by 14 bases, and 13 bases separated the two germline ends. This CDR3 region has 12 residues. Germline V CDR1 and CDR2: MDHEN, SYDVKM. The CDR3 region has the DNA TGTGCCAGCAGTTTTCAGGTGGGCGGGCTGTTTTTT. Its translation: CASSFQVGGLFF.

The chain is built from TRBV7-9 and TRBJ2-7, with D possibly TRBD1 on 6 matching bases. Trimming removed 3 bases at V and 2 bases at J, with 11 bases between. Germline loops: CDR1 SEHNR, CDR2 FQNEAQ (reference sequence). The CDR3 loop spans 14 amino acids. The CDR3 here is CASSFRDTAYEQYF. For the CDR3, the DNA is TGTGCCAGCAGCTTCCGGGACACCGCCTACGAGCAGTACTTC.

This chain links TRBV9 with TRBJ2-7; no clear D. V lost 4 bases and J 5 bases, leaving 10 bases between the germline ends. Per the germline V gene, CDR1 is SGDLS and CDR2 is YYNGEE. The CDR3 is made up of 12 amino acids. CDR3 region: CASSPHEDEQYF. In DNA, the CDR3 is TGTGCCAGCAGCCCCCACGAGGACGAGCAGTACTTC.

The chain is built from TRBV7-9 and TRBJ1-1; 8 positions agree with TRBD1. This CDR3 spans 14 amino acids. J lost 1 base, V lost 7 bases, and 5 bases had no gene match. Germline CDR1 SEHNR, CDR2 FQNEAQ (reference sequence). The CDR3 region is CASTGQGWNTEAFF. DNA of the CDR3: TGTGCCAGCACCGGACAGGGCTGGAACACTGAAGCTTTCTTT.

J is TRBJ1-1 and V is TRBV27; perhaps TRBD1 as D (6 bases). V lost 3 bases and J lost 1, with 9 bases in between. CDR1 is MNHEY, CDR2 SMNVEV, per germline (reference sequence). The CDR3 totals 14 residues. The CDR3 loop is CASSLTGQNTEAFF. In DNA form, the CDR3 reads TGTGCCAGCAGTTTGACAGGTCAGAACACTGAAGCTTTCTTT.

The chain carries TRBV7-8 and TRBJ1-5, with D unresolved. V gave up 0 bases and J gave up 5 bases, with 5 bases separating them. CDR1 is SGHVS and CDR2 is FQNEAQ in the germline V gene. This CDR3 is built from 13 residues. The CDR3 is CASSLAQHQPQHF. The CDR3 DNA sequence: TGTGCCAGCAGCTTAGCGCAGCATCAGCCCCAGCATTTT.

This chain links TRBV7-2 with TRBJ2-7, with a tentative D call TRBD2 (6 bases). CDR3 length: 16 residues. Trimming pared 3 bases from V and 6 bases from J, leaving 21 bases between. Germline CDR1 SGHTA, CDR2 FQGNSA. CDR3 DNA sequence: TGTGCCAGCAGCTTGCAACGCCCGCGACTAGGGCTCGAGCAGTACTTC. It yields the protein CASSLQRPRLGLEQYF.

The chain joins TRBV18 to TRBJ2-7; tentatively, D is TRBD1 or TRBD2 (5 bases each). This CDR3 spans 17 amino acids. Germline assignment: CDR1 KGHSH and CDR2 LQKENI. Trimming took 1 base from V and 3 from J, leaving 19 bases between them. The CDR3 sequence is CASSPRGPQGGGYEQYF. CDR3 nucleotides: TGTGCCAGCTCACCACGCGGCCCCCAGGGTGGGGGCTACGAGCAGTACTTC. Variable domain in full (rest from reference TRBV18 and TRBJ2-7): NAGVMQNPRHLVRRRGQEARLRCSPMKGHSHVYWYRQLPEEGLKFMVYLQKENIIDESGMPKERFSAEFPKEGPSILRIQQVVRGDSAAYFCASSPRGPQGGGYEQYFGPGTRLTVT.

In regard to this clone: One junction end does not reproduce the germline sequence, and a read error may be involved. The chain couples TRBV7-7 to TRBJ2-5, with D possibly matching TRBD1 (6 bases). The CDR3 contains 13 residues. CDR1 and CDR2 (germline): SSHAT, FNYEAQ (reference sequence). The CDR3 here is CASSFRGSETQYF. The CDR3 region has the DNA TGTGCTAGCAGCTTCAGGGGTTCTGAGACCCAGTACTTC.

A remark on this clone: At one end, the junction sequence differs from germline, possibly due to a read error. V is TRBV7-8 and J is TRBJ1-4; D is ambiguous. The CDR3 consists of 17 residues. Germline V gene data show CDR1 as SGHVS and CDR2 as FQNEAQ. The CDR3 here is CASGLMGNLGTNEKLFF. The CDR3 bases are TGTGCCAGCGGCTTAATGGGAAACCTCGGAACTAATGAAAAACTGTTTTTT.

The chain joins TRBV6-1 to TRBJ1-1; 7 bases agree with TRBD1. The V gene end was trimmed by 3 bases and the J gene end by 0 bases; junction bases not matched to a gene: 1. CDR3 size: 14 residues. Germline CDR1 reads MNHNS; CDR2 reads SASEGT. For the CDR3, the DNA is TGTGCCAGCAGTGACAGGGGGGTGAACACTGAAGCTTTCTTT. Its protein is CASSDRGVNTEAFF.

The chain combines TRBV10-3 with TRBJ1-6, with a possible D match to TRBD1 (6 bases). Trimming took off 3 bases at V and 7 bases at J, with 10 bases between the two ends. The CDR3 is 14 residues long. Germline CDR1 reads ENHRY; CDR2 reads SYGVKD. The CDR3 loop is CAISENTGNSPLHF. The CDR3 coding sequence is TGTGCCATCAGTGAAAATACAGGGAATTCACCCCTCCACTTT.

This rearrangement joins TRBV5-4 to TRBJ2-3; TRBD1 aligns across 7 bases. V lost 4 bases and J lost 0; bases outside the gene matches: 5. The CDR3 spans 15 residues. The germline V gene has CDR1 SGHNT and CDR2 YYREEE (reference sequence). CDR3 coding DNA: TGTGCCAGCAGCACCCGGGACAGTAGCACAGATACGCAGTATTTT. This encodes CASSTRDSSTDTQYF.

The CDR3 DNA follows: TGTGCCAGCAGTTACTCCGGGACAGGGGGCAGGTACGAGCAGTACTTC. This encodes CASSYSGTGGRYEQYF. The chain has TRBV2 and TRBJ2-7; 12 bases fit TRBD1. J gave up 4 bases and V 5 bases, and 9 bases lay outside the gene matches. Germline V gene data show CDR1 as SNHLY and CDR2 as FYNNEI. The CDR3 has 16 amino acids.

This sequence joins TRBV27 and TRBJ2-5; D tentatively reads TRBD1 or TRBD2 (5 bases each). Gene TRBJ2-7 matches the end of the DNA better, so the J call may be wrong. CDR1 and CDR2 from the germline V gene are MNHEY and SMNVEV (reference sequence). The length of the CDR3 is 13 residues. The CDR3 DNA is TGTGCCAGCAAAGGCAGGGAGACCTACGAGCAGTACTTC. Amino acid sequence: CASKGRETYEQYF.

The chain is built from TRBV11-2 and TRBJ2-7, with 14 nucleotides matching TRBD2. This CDR3 has 15 residues. V lost 3 bases, J lost 3 bases, and 1 base stayed unmatched. Germline CDR1 reads SGHAT; CDR2 reads FQNNGV. For the CDR3, the DNA is TGTGCCAGCAGCTTTGGGACTAGCGGGAGCTACGAGCAGTACTTC. Amino acid sequence: CASSFGTSGSYEQYF.

The rearrangement uses TRBV4-1 and TRBJ2-7, with TRBD1 identical over 12 bases. The germline V gene has CDR1 MGHRA and CDR2 YSYEKL. The V segment lost 0 bases and the J segment 4 bases; nucleotides outside the gene matches: 13. The CDR3 runs 19 residues. CDR3 region: CASSQDGTGGARNNYEQYF. The CDR3, as DNA: TGCGCCAGCAGCCAAGATGGGACAGGGGGCGCTCGGAACAATTACGAGCAGTACTTC.

This clone has more than one count but fewer than ten. The sample carries other DNA sequences with the same CDR3. The rearrangement joins TRBV10-2 to TRBJ1-5; D remains ambiguous. Germline CDR1 and CDR2: WSHSY and SAAADI. With 7 bases removed from V and 2 bases from J, the gap between germline ends came to 9 bases. The CDR3 runs 13 residues. CDR3 nucleotide sequence: TGCGCCAGCAAAGGGCGAGGCAATCAGCCCCAGCATTTT. As protein: CASKGRGNQPQHF.

The genes are TRBV28 and TRBJ1-2, with D uncertain. V lost 1 base to trimming and J lost 5 bases, with 5 bases between them. The germline V gene encodes CDR1 MDHEN and CDR2 SYDVKM. This CDR3 is 12 amino acids long. In DNA form, the CDR3 reads TGTGCCAGCAGTTTATTCAGTTATGGCTACACCTTC. It codes for CASSLFSYGYTF.

The CDR3 protein is CASTNAGTGNTEAFF. CDR3 bases: TGTGCCAGCACGAACGCCGGGACAGGGAACACTGAAGCTTTCTTT. The chain employs TRBV28 and TRBJ1-1, with 8 bases that match TRBD1. The V gene's germline CDR1 is MDHEN and CDR2 SYDVKM. V trimming: 7 bases; J trimming: 1 base; junction bases outside the gene matches: 8. This CDR3 has 15 amino acids.

In this sample, this clone turned up once. This rearrangement joins TRBV20-1 to TRBJ2-3; the D gene is possibly TRBD2 (5 bases). The CDR3 consists of 11 residues. The V end lost 5 bases, the J end lost 4 bases, and 7 bases lay between the germline ends. From germline, CDR1 is DFQATT and CDR2 SNEGSKA (reference sequence). Here the CDR3 DNA reads TGCAGTGCTTTACTAGCAGATACGCAGTATTTT. This codes for CSALLADTQYF.

V and J are TRBV19 and TRBJ2-1, with 11 bases that match TRBD2. Germline CDR1 reads LNHDA; CDR2 reads SQIVND (reference sequence). The trim removed 7 bases at V and 9 bases at J, leaving 14 bases unmatched. The CDR3 length is 16 residues. CDR3 in DNA: TGTGCCAGTACCAAGGAACTAGCGGGAGTCAAAGGTGAGCAGTTCTTC. Protein sequence: CASTKELAGVKGEQFF.

This chain joins TRBV19 and TRBJ1-3; D remains ambiguous. CDR1 and CDR2 (germline): LNHDA, SQIVND (reference sequence). This CDR3 is built from 15 residues. Trimming left V 6 bases short and J 0 bases short, with 12 bases between. CDR3 in DNA: TGTGCCAGTAGGACCCACGAGAGCTCTGGAAACACCATATATTTT. Protein: CASRTHESSGNTIYF.

The V call is TRBV6-5, the J call TRBJ1-5, with D tentatively TRBD1 (6 bases). Germline CDR1 MNHEY, CDR2 SVGAGI. Trimming left V 6 bases short and J 6 bases short, with 18 bases between. The CDR3 covers 15 residues. The CDR3 sequence: CASRPTGMIVQPQHF. CDR3 DNA sequence: TGTGCCAGCAGACCCACAGGGATGATAGTTCAGCCCCAGCATTTT.